Following are 25 T cell receptor beta chains from one sample sequenced in a study of radiotherapy plus CTLA-4 blockade in lung cancer. The protocol was immunoSEQ multiplex PCR, while the TCRdb copy is restricted to in-frame clones and leaves out a portion. The data show tens of thousands of clones, roughly three quarters seen once. The specimen was peripheral blood, collected from a patient treated with radiotherapy plus ipilimumab. The receptors here all came from a human donor with non-small cell lung cancer who had a complete response to radiotherapy plus ipilimumab.

The rearrangement uses TRBV5-1 and TRBJ2-3; TRBD2 agrees at 7 bases. V dropped 0 bases and J dropped 5; count of bases not matched to a gene: 3. Per the germline V gene, CDR1 is SGHRS and CDR2 is YFSETQ. The CDR3 extends over 14 amino acids. The CDR3 spells CASSLGEGRDTQYF. In DNA, the CDR3 is TGCGCCAGCAGCTTGGGGGAGGGCCGAGATACGCAGTATTTT.

This clone was observed once. This sequence joins TRBV6-5 and TRBJ2-5, with TRBD1 identical over 10 bases. Germline assignment: CDR1 MNHEY and CDR2 SVGAGI. V was pared by 4 bases and J by 4 bases, with 6 bases of the junction left unmatched. The CDR3 covers 15 residues. CDR3 protein: CASSSLTGGAETQYF. The CDR3 region has the DNA TGTGCCAGCAGTTCTTTGACAGGGGGCGCAGAGACCCAGTACTTC.

Comments on this clone: No DNA is shown, since the ends of the CDR3 on it are uncertain; the CDR3 is the one TCRdb lists. The V call is TRBV27, the J call TRBJ2-5; TRBD2, the D gene given by the table, was not confirmed from the DNA. The length of the CDR3 is 15 amino acids, counting both ends. Germline V gene sequence: CDR1 MNHEY, CDR2 SMNVEV (reference sequence). CDR3 sequence: CASSSSGLALETQYF.

CDR3 coding DNA: TGTGCCAGCAGCGCAACTAGCGGGGGAACCTACGAGCAGTACTTC. Amino acids: CASSATSGGTYEQYF. This sequence joins TRBV4-2 and TRBJ2-7, with 11 bases lining up with TRBD2. Germline values: CDR1 LGHNA, CDR2 YNFKEQ. The CDR3 contains 15 residues. Losses at the gene ends were 5 bases for V and 2 bases for J; bases not matched to a gene: 5.

The chain joins TRBV30 to TRBJ2-3; D gene unclear. V gave up 2 bases and J gave up 5 bases, with 5 bases separating them. The CDR3 spans 11 residues. Germline V gene sequence: CDR1 GTSNPN, CDR2 SVGIG (reference sequence). The CDR3 spells CAWSSGDTQYF. The CDR3 DNA reads as TGTGCCTGGAGTTCAGGAGATACGCAGTATTTT.

V is TRBV30 and J is TRBJ1-2; TRBD1 matches at 7 bases. This CDR3 is 14 amino acids long. Germline V gene sequence: CDR1 GTSNPN, CDR2 SVGIG (reference sequence). Losses at the gene ends were 6 bases for V and 4 bases for J; bases not matched to a gene: 11. CDR3 bases: TGTGCCTGTCAACGGACAGGAGGATCCTATGGCTACACCTTC. Its translation: CACQRTGGSYGYTF. Variable domain in full (rest from reference TRBV30 and TRBJ1-2): SQTIHQWPATLVQPVGSPLSLECTVEGTSNPNLYWYRQAAGRGLQLLFYSVGIGQISSEVPQNLSASRPQDRQFILSSKKLLLSDSGFYLCACQRTGGSYGYTFGSGTRLTVV.

The chain carries TRBV30 and TRBJ1-3; the D gene is possibly TRBD1 (6 bases). CDR3 length: 15 amino acids. Germline CDR1 and CDR2: GTSNPN and SVGIG (reference sequence). V dropped 3 bases and J dropped 0 bases, with 12 bases sitting between them. The CDR3 sequence: CAWRTPDSSGNTIYF. DNA for the CDR3: TGTGCCTGGAGGACCCCGGACAGCTCTGGAAACACCATATATTTT.

This clone was recorded only once. This sequence joins TRBV5-1 and TRBJ2-3; 7 positions agree with TRBD2. The CDR3 extends over 15 amino acids. Germline V gene sequence: CDR1 SGHRS, CDR2 YFSETQ. The V segment lost 0 bases and the J segment 4 bases; nucleotides outside the gene matches: 5. CDR3 region: CASSLAVGGADTQYF. The CDR3 region has the DNA TGCGCCAGCAGCTTGGCCGTGGGGGGGGCAGATACGCAGTATTTT.

This clone appeared a single time. The same CDR3 also results from other DNA sequences found in this sample. This sequence joins TRBV10-1 and TRBJ2-3; tentatively, D is TRBD2 (6 bases). Germline CDR1 reads WNHNN; CDR2 reads SYGVQD (reference sequence). This CDR3 has 14 amino acids. The V gene lost 3 bases and the J gene lost 0 bases, with 7 bases spanning the gap. The CDR3 DNA reads TGCGCCAGCAGTGAAGGGACTAGCACAGATACGCAGTATTTT. As protein: CASSEGTSTDTQYF.

The chain uses TRBV13 and TRBJ2-3, with 10 positions matching TRBD2. The germline CDR1 and CDR2 sequences are PRHDT and FYEKMQ (reference sequence). Trimming took 2 bases from V and 5 from J; bases not matched to a gene: 7. CDR3 length equals 16 residues. The CDR3 sequence: CASSLRAGGEGDTQYF. The DNA of the CDR3 is TGTGCCAGCAGCTTAAGAGCGGGAGGGGAGGGAGATACGCAGTATTTT.

The V call is TRBV10-3, the J call TRBJ2-3, with a possible D match to TRBD2 (5 bases). The CDR3 is 15 amino acids. Looked up from germline, CDR1 is ENHRY and CDR2 is SYGVKD. V lost 4 bases and J 2 bases, leaving 13 bases between the germline ends. The CDR3 DNA reads as TGTGCCATCAGTGGGTCCGGGGAAGTCACAGATACGCAGTATTTT. Amino acid sequence: CAISGSGEVTDTQYF.

V gene TRBV2 combines with J gene TRBJ1-3, with 10 bases fitting TRBD1. CDR3 length: 14 amino acids. V trimming: 4 bases; J trimming: 4 bases; junction bases outside the gene matches: 1. Looked up from germline, CDR1 is SNHLY and CDR2 is FYNNEI. The CDR3 DNA is TGTGCCAGCAGTGGACAGGGGGCGGGAAACACCATATATTTT. It translates to CASSGQGAGNTIYF. The whole variable domain, filled in from reference TRBV2 and TRBJ1-3, reads EPEVTQTPSHQVTQMGQEVILRCVPISNHLYFYWYRQILGQKVEFLVSFYNNEISEKSEIFDDQFSVERPDGSNFTLKIRSTKLEDSAMYFCASSGQGAGNTIYFGEGSWLTVV.

This clone counts as medium-sized. The rearrangement uses TRBV5-6 and TRBJ1-4, with 10 nucleotides matching TRBD1. The germline V gene has CDR1 SGHDT and CDR2 YYEEEE. The CDR3 is 15 amino acids. V shed 4 bases and J 6 bases; nucleotides not matched to a gene: 6. DNA of the CDR3: TGTGCCAGCAGCGACACCGGGACAGGGGATGAAAAACTGTTTTTT. Its protein product is CASSDTGTGDEKLFF.

The CDR3 is CASSLARAGDTEAFF. The CDR3 bases are TGTGCCAGCAGCTTAGCGAGGGCAGGGGATACTGAAGCTTTCTTT. The rearrangement joins TRBV7-8 to TRBJ1-1, with D possibly being TRBD1 (6 bases). Trimming took 0 bases from V and 5 from J, leaving 13 bases between them. The CDR3 runs to 15 residues. Germline CDR1 is SGHVS and CDR2 is FQNEAQ.

The chain employs TRBV5-6 and TRBJ2-4; 12 nucleotides match TRBD1. CDR1 and CDR2 (germline): SGHDT, YYEEEE. The CDR3 runs to 14 residues. The junction had 2 bases not matched to a gene; V was cut back by 2 bases and J by 8 bases. CDR3 amino acids: CASSFRDRGHIQYF. Here the CDR3 DNA reads TGTGCCAGCAGCTTCCGGGACAGGGGGCACATTCAGTACTTC.

The chain uses TRBV2 and TRBJ2-7; TRBD2 matches 13 bases. The CDR3 has 16 amino acids. Losses at the gene ends were 2 bases for V and 5 bases for J; bases not matched to a gene: 6. The germline CDR1 and CDR2 sequences are SNHLY and FYNNEI. DNA for the CDR3: TGTGCCAGCAGTGAAATCCCGGGACTAGCGGGGAACGAGCAGTACTTC. It encodes CASSEIPGLAGNEQYF.

The V and J genes are TRBV25-1 and TRBJ1-6, with a tentative D call TRBD1 (6 bases). The V end lost 2 bases, the J end lost 4 bases, and 6 bases lay between the germline ends. CDR3 size: 14 residues. From germline, CDR1 is MGHDK and CDR2 SYGVNS. Here the CDR3 DNA reads TGTGCCAGCAGTGAACAGGGGTATAATTCACCCCTCCACTTT. The encoded protein is CASSEQGYNSPLHF.

This chain uses TRBV14 with TRBJ1-1; D uncertain. Per the germline V gene, CDR1 is SGHDN and CDR2 is FVKESK. The germline V and J ends were trimmed by 0 bases and 4 bases, with 9 bases remaining between them. This CDR3 has 14 residues. Here the CDR3 reads CASSQDFEGTEAFF. CDR3 DNA sequence: TGTGCCAGCAGCCAAGATTTCGAGGGCACTGAAGCTTTCTTT.

A word on this clone: A junction end diverges from the germline sequence, so it may reflect a read error. The rearrangement uses TRBV5-4 and TRBJ1-6; D is unresolved. The CDR3 has 14 amino acids. CDR1 and CDR2 from the germline V gene are SGHNT and YYREEE (reference sequence). The CDR3 sequence: CASSQDPGNSPLHF. Here the CDR3 DNA reads TGCGCCAGCAGCCAAGATCCCGGTAATTCACCCCTCCACTTT.

The chain couples TRBV19 to TRBJ1-4; D perhaps matches TRBD1 (5 bases). Germline-derived CDR1 and CDR2 are LNHDA and SQIVND (reference sequence). V was pared by 7 bases and J by 3 bases, with 18 bases between. The CDR3 has 16 amino acids. CDR3 DNA sequence: TGTGCCAGTAAGCCCCTCCGGGGGGGGGCTAATGAAAAACTGTTTTTT. As protein: CASKPLRGGANEKLFF.

The sample holds a few counts of this clone. This chain links TRBV19 with TRBJ1-4; TRBD1 is a possible D gene (5 bases). The CDR3 sequence is 14 residues long. Germline CDR1 and CDR2: LNHDA and SQIVND (reference sequence). The germline V and J ends were trimmed by 3 bases and 7 bases, with 12 bases remaining between them. CDR3 sequence reads: CASSMRQGGEKLFF. As DNA, the CDR3 is TGTGCCAGTAGTATGAGGCAGGGTGGTGAAAAACTGTTTTTT.

J is TRBJ2-7 and V is TRBV12-5; either TRBD1 or TRBD2 may fit D (5 bases each). CDR3 size: 13 residues. V was pared by 8 bases and J by 7 bases, with 18 bases between. Germline values: CDR1 LGHNT, CDR2 FRNRAP. The CDR3 DNA sequence: TGTGCTAGTACACCGGAGAGCTGGGGGGAGCAGTACGTC. Residues: CASTPESWGEQYV.

The chain links TRBV10-3 to TRBJ1-2; no clear D. V was clipped by 5 bases and J by 10 bases, with 14 bases between them. Germline V gene sequence: CDR1 ENHRY, CDR2 SYGVKD. The CDR3 runs to 12 residues. CDR3 in amino acids: CAISFKEGTYTF. The CDR3 DNA sequence: TGTGCCATCAGTTTTAAGGAGGGAACCTACACCTTC.

The J gene is TRBJ2-3, the V gene TRBV19, with a possible D match to TRBD2 (6 bases). Germline assignment: CDR1 LNHDA and CDR2 SQIVND (reference sequence). The CDR3 has 15 amino acids. Deletions cut 3 bases from V and 2 bases from J, with 12 bases between. CDR3 nucleotide sequence: TGTGCCAGTAGTATCCAAGCGGGCCCCACAGATACGCAGTATTTT. Its translation: CASSIQAGPTDTQYF.

This chain uses TRBV2 with TRBJ2-7; weak D call: TRBD1 (5 bases). The CDR3 sequence is 12 residues long. V was trimmed by 10 bases and J by 7 bases, leaving 17 bases between them. Germline V gene sequence: CDR1 SNHLY, CDR2 FYNNEI. CDR3 DNA sequence: TGTGCCACCCGGCAGGGCCCGGTGGAGCAGTACTTC. It translates to CATRQGPVEQYF.